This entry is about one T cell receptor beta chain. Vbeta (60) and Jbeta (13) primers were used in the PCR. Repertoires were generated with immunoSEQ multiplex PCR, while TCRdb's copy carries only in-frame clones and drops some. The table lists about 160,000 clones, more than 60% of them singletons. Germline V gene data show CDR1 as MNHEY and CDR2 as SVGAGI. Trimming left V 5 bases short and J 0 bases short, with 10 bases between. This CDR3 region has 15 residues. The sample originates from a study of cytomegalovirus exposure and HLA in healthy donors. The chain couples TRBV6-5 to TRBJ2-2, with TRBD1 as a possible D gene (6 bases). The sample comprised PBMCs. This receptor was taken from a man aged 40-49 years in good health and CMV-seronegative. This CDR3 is CASSNRASNTGELFF. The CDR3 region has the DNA TGTGCCAGCAGTAACAGGGCTTCGAACACCGGGGAGCTGTTTTTT.